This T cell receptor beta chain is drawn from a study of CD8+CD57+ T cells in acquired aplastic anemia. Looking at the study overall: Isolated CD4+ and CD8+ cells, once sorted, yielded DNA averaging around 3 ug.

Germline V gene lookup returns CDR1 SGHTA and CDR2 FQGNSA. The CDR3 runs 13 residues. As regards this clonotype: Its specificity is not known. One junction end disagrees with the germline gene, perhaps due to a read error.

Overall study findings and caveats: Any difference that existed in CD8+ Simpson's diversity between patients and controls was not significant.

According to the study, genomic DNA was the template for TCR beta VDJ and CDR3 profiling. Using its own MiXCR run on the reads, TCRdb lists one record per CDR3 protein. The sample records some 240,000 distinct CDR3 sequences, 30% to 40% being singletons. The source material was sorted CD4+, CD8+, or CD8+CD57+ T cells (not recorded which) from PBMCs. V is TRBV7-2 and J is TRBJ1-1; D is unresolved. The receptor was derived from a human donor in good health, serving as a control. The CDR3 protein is CASSFTRGTEALF. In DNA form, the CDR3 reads TGTGCCAGCAGCTTTACACGTGGCACTGAAGCCCTCTTT.